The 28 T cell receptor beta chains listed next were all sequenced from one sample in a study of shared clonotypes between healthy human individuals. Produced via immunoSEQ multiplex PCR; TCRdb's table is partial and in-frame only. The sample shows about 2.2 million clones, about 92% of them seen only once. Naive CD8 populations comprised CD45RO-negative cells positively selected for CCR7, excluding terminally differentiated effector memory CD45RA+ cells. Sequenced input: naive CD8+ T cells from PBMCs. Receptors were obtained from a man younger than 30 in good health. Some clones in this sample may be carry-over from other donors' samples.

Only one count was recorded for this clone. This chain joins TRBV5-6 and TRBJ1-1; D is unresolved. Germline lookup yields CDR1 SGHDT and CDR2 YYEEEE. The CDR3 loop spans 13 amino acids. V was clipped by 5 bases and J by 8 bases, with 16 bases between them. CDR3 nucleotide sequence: TGTGCCAGCAGTCGGGAGGGAGGATTCGAAGCTTTCTTT. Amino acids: CASSREGGFEAFF. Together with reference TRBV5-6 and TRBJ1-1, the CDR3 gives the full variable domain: DAGVTQSPTHLIKTRGQQVTLRCSPKSGHDTVSWYQQALGQGPQFIFQYYEEEERQRGNFPDRFSGHQFPNYSSELNVNALLLGDSALYLCASSREGGFEAFFGQGTRLTVV.

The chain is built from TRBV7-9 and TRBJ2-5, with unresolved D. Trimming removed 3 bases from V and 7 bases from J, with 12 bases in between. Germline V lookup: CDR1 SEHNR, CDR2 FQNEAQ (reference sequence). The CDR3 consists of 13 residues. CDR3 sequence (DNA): TGTGCCAGCAGCTTTTTGGGTTTCGGGACCCAGTACTTC. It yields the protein CASSFLGFGTQYF.

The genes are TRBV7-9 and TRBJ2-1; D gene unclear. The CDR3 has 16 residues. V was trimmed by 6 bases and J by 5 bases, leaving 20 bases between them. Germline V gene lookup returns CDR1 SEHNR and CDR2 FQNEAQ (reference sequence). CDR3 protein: CASSWREDGTNNEQFF. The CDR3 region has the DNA TGTGCCAGCAGTTGGAGAGAGGACGGTACAAACAATGAGCAGTTCTTC.

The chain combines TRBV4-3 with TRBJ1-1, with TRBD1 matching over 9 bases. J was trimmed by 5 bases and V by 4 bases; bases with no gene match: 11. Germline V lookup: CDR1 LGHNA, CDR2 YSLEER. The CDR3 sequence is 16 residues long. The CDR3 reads CASSLRQGVWGTEAFF. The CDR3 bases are TGCGCCAGCAGCCTCCGACAGGGGGTATGGGGAACTGAAGCTTTCTTT.

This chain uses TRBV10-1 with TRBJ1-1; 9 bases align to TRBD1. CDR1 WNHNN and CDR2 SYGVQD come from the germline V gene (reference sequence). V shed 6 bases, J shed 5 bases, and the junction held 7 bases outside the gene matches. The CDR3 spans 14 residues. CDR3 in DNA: TGCGCCAGCAGCCACAGGGGGCTGGGGACTGAAGCTTTCTTT. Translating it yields CASSHRGLGTEAFF.

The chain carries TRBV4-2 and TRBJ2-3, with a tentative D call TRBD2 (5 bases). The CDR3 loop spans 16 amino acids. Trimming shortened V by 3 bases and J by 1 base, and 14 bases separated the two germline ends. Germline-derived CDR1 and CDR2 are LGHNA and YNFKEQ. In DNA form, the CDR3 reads TGTGCCAGCAGCCAGACTACCTTGGGTGGCACAGATACGCAGTATTTT. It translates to CASSQTTLGGTDTQYF.

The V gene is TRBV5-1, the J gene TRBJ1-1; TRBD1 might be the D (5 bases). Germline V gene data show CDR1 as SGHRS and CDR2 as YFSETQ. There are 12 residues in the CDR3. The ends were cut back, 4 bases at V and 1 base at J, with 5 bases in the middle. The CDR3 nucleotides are TGCGCCAGCAGCGACAGGAACACTGAAGCTTTCTTT. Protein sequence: CASSDRNTEAFF. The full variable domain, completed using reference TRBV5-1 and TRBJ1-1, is KAGVTQTPRYLIKTRGQQVTLSCSPISGHRSVSWYQQTPGQGLQFLFEYFSETQRNKGNFPGRFSGRQFSNSRSEMNVSTLELGDSALYLCASSDRNTEAFFGQGTRLTVV.

The DNA of the CDR3 is TGTGCCAGCAGTGAATTCGGGTTCTCTGGGGCCAACGTCCTGACTTTC. Protein: CASSEFGFSGANVLTF. The chain couples TRBV6-1 to TRBJ2-6; D unresolved. Germline V CDR1 and CDR2: MNHNS, SASEGT. The CDR3 totals 16 residues. Trimming pared 2 bases from V and 0 bases from J, leaving 8 bases between.

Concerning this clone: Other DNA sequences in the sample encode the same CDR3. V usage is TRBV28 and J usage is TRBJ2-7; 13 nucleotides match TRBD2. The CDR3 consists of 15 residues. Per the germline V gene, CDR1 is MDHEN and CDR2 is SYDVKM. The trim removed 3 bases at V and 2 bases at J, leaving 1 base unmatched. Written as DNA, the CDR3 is TGTGCCAGCAGTTTGGGACTAGCGGGGACCTACGAGCAGTACTTC. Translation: CASSLGLAGTYEQYF.

The CDR3 DNA reads TGTGCCAGCAGTGGGGCGCACCCGAACACCGGGGAGCTGTTTTTT. It codes for CASSGAHPNTGELFF. The chain has TRBV7-9 and TRBJ2-2; D is perhaps TRBD1 (5 bases). V lost 6 bases to trimming and J lost 0 bases, with 11 bases between them. The length of the CDR3 is 15 residues. CDR1 is SEHNR, CDR2 FQNEAQ, per germline (reference sequence). The whole variable domain, filled in from reference TRBV7-9 and TRBJ2-2, reads DTGVSQNPRHKITKRGQNVTFRCDPISEHNRLYWYRQTLGQGPEFLTYFQNEAQLEKSRLLSDRFSAERPKGSFSTLEIQRTEQGDSAMYLCASSGAHPNTGELFFGEGSRLTVL.

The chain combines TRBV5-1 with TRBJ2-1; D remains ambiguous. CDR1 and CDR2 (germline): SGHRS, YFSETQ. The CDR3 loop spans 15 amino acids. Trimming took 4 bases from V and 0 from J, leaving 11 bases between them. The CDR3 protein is CASSPDPSSYNEQFF. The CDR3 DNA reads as TGCGCCAGCAGCCCAGACCCGAGCTCCTACAATGAGCAGTTCTTC.

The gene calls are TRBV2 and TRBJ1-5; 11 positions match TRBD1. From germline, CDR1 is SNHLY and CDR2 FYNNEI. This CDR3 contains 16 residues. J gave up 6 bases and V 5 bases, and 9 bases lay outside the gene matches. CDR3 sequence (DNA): TGTGCCAGCAGTTACTGGGACAGGGGGAGTGGTCAGCCCCAGCATTTT. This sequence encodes CASSYWDRGSGQPQHF.

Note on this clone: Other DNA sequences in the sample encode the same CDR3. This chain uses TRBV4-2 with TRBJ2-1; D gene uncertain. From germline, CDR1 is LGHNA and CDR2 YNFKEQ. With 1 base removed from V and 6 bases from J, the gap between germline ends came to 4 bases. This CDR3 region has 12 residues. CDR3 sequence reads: CASSQGSNEQFF. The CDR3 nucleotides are TGTGCCAGCAGCCAAGGAAGCAATGAGCAGTTCTTC.

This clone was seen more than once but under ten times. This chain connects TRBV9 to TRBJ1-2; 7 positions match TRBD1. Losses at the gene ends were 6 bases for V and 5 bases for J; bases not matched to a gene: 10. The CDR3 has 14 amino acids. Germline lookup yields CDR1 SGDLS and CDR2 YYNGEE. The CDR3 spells CASTQDGQAYGYTF. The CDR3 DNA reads TGTGCCAGCACCCAAGACGGACAGGCTTATGGCTACACCTTC.

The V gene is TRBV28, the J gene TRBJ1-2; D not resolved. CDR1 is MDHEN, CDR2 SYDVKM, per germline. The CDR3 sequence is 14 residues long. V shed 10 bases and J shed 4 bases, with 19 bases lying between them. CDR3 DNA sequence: TGTGCCACGCGTCCTACATCCGGGAGCTATGGCTACACCTTC. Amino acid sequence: CATRPTSGSYGYTF.

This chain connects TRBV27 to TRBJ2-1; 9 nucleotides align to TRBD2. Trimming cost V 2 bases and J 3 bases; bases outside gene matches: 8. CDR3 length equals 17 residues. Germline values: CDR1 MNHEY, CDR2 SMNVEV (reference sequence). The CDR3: CASSLAGGASNYNEQFF. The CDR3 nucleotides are TGTGCCAGCAGTTTAGCGGGAGGGGCGAGCAACTACAATGAGCAGTTCTTC.

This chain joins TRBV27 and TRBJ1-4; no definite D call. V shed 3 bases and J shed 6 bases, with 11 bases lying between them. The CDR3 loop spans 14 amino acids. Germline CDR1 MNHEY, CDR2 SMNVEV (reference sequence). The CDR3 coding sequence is TGTGCCAGCAGTTTGGATGTACGCGATGAAAAACTGTTTTTT. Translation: CASSLDVRDEKLFF.

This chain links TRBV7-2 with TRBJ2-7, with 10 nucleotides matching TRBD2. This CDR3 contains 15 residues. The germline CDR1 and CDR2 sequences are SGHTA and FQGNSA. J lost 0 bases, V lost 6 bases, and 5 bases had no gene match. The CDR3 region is CASRFTSGNSYEQYF. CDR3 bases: TGTGCCAGCAGGTTTACTAGCGGGAACTCCTACGAGCAGTACTTC.

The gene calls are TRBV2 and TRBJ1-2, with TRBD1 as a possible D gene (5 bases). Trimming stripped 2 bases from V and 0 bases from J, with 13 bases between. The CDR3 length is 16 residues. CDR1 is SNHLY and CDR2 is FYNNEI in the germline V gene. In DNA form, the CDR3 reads TGTGCCAGCAGTGAACTTTTGGGGGGGGCTAACTATGGCTACACCTTC. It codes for CASSELLGGANYGYTF. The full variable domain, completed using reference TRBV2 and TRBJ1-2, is EPEVTQTPSHQVTQMGQEVILRCVPISNHLYFYWYRQILGQKVEFLVSFYNNEISEKSEIFDDQFSVERPDGSNFTLKIRSTKLEDSAMYFCASSELLGGANYGYTFGSGTRLTVV.

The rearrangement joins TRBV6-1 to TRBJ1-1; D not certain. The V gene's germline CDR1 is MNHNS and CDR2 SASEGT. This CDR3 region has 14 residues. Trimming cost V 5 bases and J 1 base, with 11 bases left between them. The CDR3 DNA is TGTGCCAGCAGTAGAGAACATCCGAACACTGAAGCTTTCTTT. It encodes CASSREHPNTEAFF.

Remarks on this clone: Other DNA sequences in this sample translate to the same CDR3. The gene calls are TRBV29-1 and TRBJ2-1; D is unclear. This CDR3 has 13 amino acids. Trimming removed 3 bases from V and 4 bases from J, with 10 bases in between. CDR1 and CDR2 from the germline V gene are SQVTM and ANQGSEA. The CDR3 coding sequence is TGCAGCGTTGATGGAGTGAGTTACAATGAGCAGTTCTTC. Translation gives CSVDGVSYNEQFF.

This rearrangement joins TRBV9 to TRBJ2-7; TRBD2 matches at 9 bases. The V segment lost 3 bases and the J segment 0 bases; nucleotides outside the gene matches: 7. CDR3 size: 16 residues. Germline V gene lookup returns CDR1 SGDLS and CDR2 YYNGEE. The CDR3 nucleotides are TGTGCCAGCAGCGGCGAGAATAGCGGGAGCTCCTACGAGCAGTACTTC. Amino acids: CASSGENSGSSYEQYF.

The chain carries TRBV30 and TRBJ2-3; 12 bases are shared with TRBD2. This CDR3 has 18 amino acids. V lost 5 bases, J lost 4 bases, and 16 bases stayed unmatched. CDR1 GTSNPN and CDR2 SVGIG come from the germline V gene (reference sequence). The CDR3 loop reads CAWVGPLAGGPGADTQYF. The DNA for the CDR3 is TGTGCCTGGGTAGGGCCGCTAGCGGGAGGGCCTGGGGCAGATACGCAGTATTTT.

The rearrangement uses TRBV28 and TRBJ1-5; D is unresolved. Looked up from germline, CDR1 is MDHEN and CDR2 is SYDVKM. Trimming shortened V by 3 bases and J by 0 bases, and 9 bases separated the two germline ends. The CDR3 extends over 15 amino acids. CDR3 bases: TGTGCCAGCAGTTTGGGCAGCGATAGCAATCAGCCCCAGCATTTT. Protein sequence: CASSLGSDSNQPQHF.

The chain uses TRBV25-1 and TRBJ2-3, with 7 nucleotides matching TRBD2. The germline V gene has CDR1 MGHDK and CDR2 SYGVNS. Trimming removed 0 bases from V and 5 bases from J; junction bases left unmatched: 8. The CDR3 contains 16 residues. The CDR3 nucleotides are TGTGCCAGCAGTGAATATGGTGGGAGGGCTCGAGATACGCAGTATTTT. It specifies CASSEYGGRARDTQYF. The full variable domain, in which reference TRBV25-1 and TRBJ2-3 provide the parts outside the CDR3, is EADIYQTPRYLVIGTGKKITLECSQTMGHDKMYWYQQDPGMELHLIHYSYGVNSTEKGDLSSESTVSRIRTEHFPLTLESARPSHTSQYLCASSEYGGRARDTQYFGPGTRLTVL.

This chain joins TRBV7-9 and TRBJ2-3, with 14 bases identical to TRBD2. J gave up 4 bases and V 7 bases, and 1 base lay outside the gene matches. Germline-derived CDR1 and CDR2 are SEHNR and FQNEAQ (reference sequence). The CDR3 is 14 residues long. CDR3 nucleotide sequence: TGTGCCAGCACGGGACTAGCGGGAGCAGATACGCAGTATTTT. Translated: CASTGLAGADTQYF.

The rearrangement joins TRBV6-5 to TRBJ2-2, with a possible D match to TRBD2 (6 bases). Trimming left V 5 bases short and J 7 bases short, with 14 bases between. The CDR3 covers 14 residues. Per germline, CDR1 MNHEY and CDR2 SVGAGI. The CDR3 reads CASSATTRIGELFF. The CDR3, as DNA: TGTGCCAGCAGTGCCACGACTAGAATCGGGGAGCTGTTTTTT.

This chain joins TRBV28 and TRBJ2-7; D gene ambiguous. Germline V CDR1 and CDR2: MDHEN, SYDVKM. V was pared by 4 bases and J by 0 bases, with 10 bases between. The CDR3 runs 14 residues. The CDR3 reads CASSWLQNSYEQYF. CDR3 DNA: TGTGCCAGCAGTTGGTTACAGAACTCCTACGAGCAGTACTTC.